A single sample is the source of the 9 T cell receptor beta chains below, sequenced in a study of blood T cell repertoires in COVID-19. Here immunoSEQ multiplex PCR was the method, and the copy in TCRdb shows in-frame clones only, minus some. Of about 300,000 clones in the sample, roughly 91% were seen once. The material sequenced was peripheral blood. The receptors come from a woman aged 30 to 39 with COVID-19, enrolled during active disease.

In DNA, the CDR3 is TGTGCCACATACAGTCCCGGGACAGCGAACACTGAAGCTTTCTTT. Protein: CATYSPGTANTEAFF. V gene TRBV6-5 combines with J gene TRBJ1-1; 7 nucleotides agree with TRBD1. The CDR3 is 15 amino acids. The V segment lost 10 bases and the J segment 1 base; nucleotides outside the gene matches: 12. CDR1 is MNHEY, CDR2 SVGAGI, per germline.

DNA of the CDR3: TGTGCCAGCAGCCCATCGAATGGGGGGGCCCATGGCTACACCTTC. Translation gives CASSPSNGGAHGYTF. The chain employs TRBV28 and TRBJ1-2; tentatively, D is TRBD1 (6 bases). Per germline, CDR1 MDHEN and CDR2 SYDVKM. This CDR3 region has 15 residues. Trimming left V 6 bases short and J 6 bases short, with 20 bases between.

This chain uses TRBV7-9 with TRBJ2-6; D is possibly TRBD2 (6 bases). The CDR3 has 16 amino acids. Trimming pared 8 bases from V and 3 bases from J, leaving 17 bases between. Germline values: CDR1 SEHNR, CDR2 FQNEAQ (reference sequence). CDR3 residues: CASGMEGRSGANVLTF. DNA for the CDR3: TGTGCCAGCGGTATGGAGGGAAGAAGTGGGGCCAACGTCCTGACTTTC.

V usage is TRBV7-9 and J usage is TRBJ1-1, with 7 bases lining up with TRBD1. Germline lookup yields CDR1 SEHNR and CDR2 FQNEAQ (reference sequence). The CDR3 is 14 residues long. After removal of 5 bases from V and 2 bases from J, the junction contained 5 bases not matched to a gene. As DNA, the CDR3 is TGTGCCAGCAGCCCCACAGGGGCTAACACTGAAGCTTTCTTT. Protein product: CASSPTGANTEAFF.

The chain combines TRBV3-1 (or the pseudogene TRBV3-2) with TRBJ2-7; 14 bases are a match to TRBD2. Unmatched junction bases numbered 7, after V lost 5 bases and J lost 7 bases. From germline, CDR1 is LGHDT and CDR2 YNNKEL (reference sequence). The CDR3 totals 15 residues. The CDR3 loop reads CASSKTSGGAEEQYF. For the CDR3, the DNA is TGTGCCAGCAGCAAGACTAGCGGGGGGGCCGAGGAGCAGTACTTC.

This chain uses TRBV9 with TRBJ1-6; D possibly corresponds to TRBD1 (6 bases). Between the trimmed V and J ends, which lost 1 base and 5 bases, there was a span of 13 bases. The CDR3 consists of 16 residues. The germline CDR1 and CDR2 sequences are SGDLS and YYNGEE. CDR3 in amino acids: CASSVTQGLDNSPLHF. CDR3 in DNA: TGTGCCAGCAGCGTAACCCAGGGGTTGGATAATTCACCCCTCCACTTT.

The chain employs TRBV2 and TRBJ2-1, with 10 bases fitting TRBD1. The CDR3 totals 13 residues. Germline CDR1 reads SNHLY; CDR2 reads FYNNEI. The junction had 4 bases not matched to a gene; V was cut back by 6 bases and J by 8 bases. CDR3 nucleotides: TGTGCCAGCAGGACAGGGGGCAGAGATGAGCAGTTCTTC. This codes for CASRTGGRDEQFF.

The V and J genes are TRBV7-6 and TRBJ2-3; the match to TRBD2 covers 7 bases. V shed 3 bases and J 0 bases; nucleotides not matched to a gene: 0. The germline CDR1 and CDR2 sequences are SGHVS and FNYEAQ. The CDR3 extends over 14 amino acids. The CDR3 region is CASSFGGSTDTQYF. In DNA form, the CDR3 reads TGTGCCAGCAGCTTCGGGGGGAGCACAGATACGCAGTATTTT. Variable domain in full (rest from reference TRBV7-6 and TRBJ2-3): GAGVSQSPRYKVTKRGQDVALRCDPISGHVSLYWYRQALGQGPEFLTYFNYEAQQDKSGLPNDRFSAERPEGSISTLTIQRTEQRDSAMYRCASSFGGSTDTQYFGPGTRLTVL.

This clone occurred once. The rearrangement links TRBV25-1 to TRBJ1-1; D remains unclear. V was cut by 3 bases and J by 8 bases, with 10 bases left in between. The CDR3 consists of 12 residues. CDR1 MGHDK and CDR2 SYGVNS come from the germline V gene. In nucleotides, the CDR3 is TGTGCCAGCAGTGAGGGTGGCGGGGAAGCTTTCTTT. Amino acids: CASSEGGGEAFF.